This T cell receptor beta chain was identified during a study of low-dose radiotherapy and immunotherapy resistance in tumors. Germline CDR1 reads SNHLY; CDR2 reads FYNNEI. V was clipped by 4 bases and J by 5 bases, with 11 bases between them. The CDR3 extends over 14 amino acids. There are many counts of this clonotype. TRAV- and TRBV-specific primers, spanning alpha and beta chains, primed first-strand cDNA. The authors amplified TCRs for about 20 PCR cycles with a constant-region primer and a V-primer adapter. Each CDR3 protein is one row after TCRdb ran MiXCR on the reads. The sample records tens of thousands of distinct CDR3 sequences, about 25% being singletons. Time point described: after trial treatment. Treatment described: LDRT plus nivolumab, ipilimumab, low-dose cyclophosphamide and aspirin (RACIN trial).

The receptor was derived from a male donor with prostate cancer. The genes are TRBV2 and TRBJ2-2, with D unclear. Specimen: PBMCs, collected after low-dose radiotherapy plus immunotherapy. The CDR3 nucleotides read TGTGCCAGCAGTGCTCCGGCGAGGACCGGGGAGCTGTTTTTT. It is translated as CASSAPARTGELFF.